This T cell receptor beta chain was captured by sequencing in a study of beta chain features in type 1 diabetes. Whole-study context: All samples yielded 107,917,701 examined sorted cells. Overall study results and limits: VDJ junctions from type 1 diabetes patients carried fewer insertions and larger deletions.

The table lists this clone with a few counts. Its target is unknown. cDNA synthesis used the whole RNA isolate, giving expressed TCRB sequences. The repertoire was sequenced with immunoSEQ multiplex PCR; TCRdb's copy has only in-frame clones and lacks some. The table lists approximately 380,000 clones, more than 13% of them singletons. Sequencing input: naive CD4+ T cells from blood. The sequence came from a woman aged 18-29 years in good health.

This CDR3 is CASSSYGQGNTGELFF. CDR3 sequence (DNA): TGTGCCAGCAGCTCGTACGGACAGGGCAACACCGGGGAGCTGTTTTTT. This chain uses TRBV13 with TRBJ2-2, with 8 bases identical to TRBD1. There are 16 residues in the CDR3. Unmatched junction bases numbered 6, after V lost 4 bases and J lost 2 bases. Germline CDR1 and CDR2: PRHDT and FYEKMQ (reference sequence). The whole variable domain, filled in from reference TRBV13 and TRBJ2-2, reads AAGVIQSPRHLIKEKRETATLKCYPIPRHDTVYWYQQGPGQDPQFLISFYEKMQSDKGSIPDRFSAQQFSDYHSELNMSSLELGDSALYFCASSSYGQGNTGELFFGEGSRLTVL.